A selection of T cell receptor beta chains follows, all from one sample in a study of vaccination and CD4 T cells after COVID-19. TCRdb reprocessed the PCR reads with MiXCR, giving one entry per CDR3 protein. The repertoire includes about 20,000 distinct CDR3 sequences, 45% to 60% of them detected once, and about 7% sits in the top ten. These receptors have no identified antigens. The sample taken for sequencing was CD4+ T cells from blood, cultured in vitro. These receptors were taken from a human donor who had recovered from COVID-19. Both conserved end residues are part of each CDR3. The D gene is left open where the match is weak. Rows give clone size only sometimes, using once, few, many, or a class for an expanded clone.

J gene	V gene	D gene	clone size	CDR3 DNA	CDR3 protein
TRBJ2-3	TRBV5-1	NA	NA	TGCGCCAGCAGCCCCGGGACCAAATTTACAGATACGCAGTATTTT	CASSPGTKFTDTQYF
TRBJ2-7	TRBV12-3/TRBV12-4	TRBD2	NA	TGTGCCAGCAGTTCTTGGGGGGGATCCTACGAGCAGTACTTC	CASSSWGGSYEQYF
TRBJ2-2	TRBV30	NA	once	TGTGCCGGAGGGCCCGGCAGAAGAACGAACACCGGGGAGCTGTTTTTT	CAGGPGRRTNTGELFF
TRBJ2-1	TRBV27	NA	few	TGTGCCAGCATCCCACGGGCGGGGAGCTACAATGAGCAGTTCTTC	CASIPRAGSYNEQFF
TRBJ2-7	TRBV20-1	TRBD2	NA	TGCAGTAGTTACTCGGGACTAGCGGACTCCTACGAGCAGTACTTC	CSSYSGLADSYEQYF
TRBJ1-1	TRBV18	NA	NA	TGTGCCAGCTCATCCGAAACTGGACTTTCTATGAACACTGAAGCTTTCTTT	CASSSETGLSMNTEAFF
TRBJ1-4	TRBV20-1	NA	NA	TGCAGTGCTAGAGACCCAGGGCAAACTAATGAAAAACTGTTTTTT	CSARDPGQTNEKLFF
TRBJ1-2	TRBV18	TRBD1	NA	TGTGCCAGCTCACCAACAGGGGAAGGAGGCTACACCTTC	CASSPTGEGGYTF
TRBJ1-2	TRBV23-1	TRBD1	NA	TGCGCCAGAGACTCAGGACAGGGAGGCTATGGCTACACCTTC	CARDSGQGGYGYTF
TRBJ2-3	TRBV20-1	NA	NA	TGCAGTGCTAGAGATCAGCGGACGGGCACAGATACGCAGTATTTT	CSARDQRTGTDTQYF
TRBJ2-5	TRBV20-1	TRBD2	few	TGCAGTGCTTATCCGGGACTAGCGGATGAGACCCAGTACTTC	CSAYPGLADETQYF
TRBJ2-2	TRBV6-5	NA	NA	TGTGCCAGCAGTTCTGGACAGATCTCCGGGGAGCTGTTTTTT	CASSSGQISGELFF
TRBJ2-3	TRBV7-2	NA	NA	TGTGCCAGCAGCTTAATGTTGTCAGGGAACACAGATACGCAGTATTTT	CASSLMLSGNTDTQYF
TRBJ2-7	TRBV28	TRBD2	few	TGTGCCAGCTGGGGAGGGAGCTACGAGCAGTACTTC	CASWGGSYEQYF
TRBJ2-1	TRBV5-5	TRBD2	NA	TGTGCCAGCAGCTTGGGTGGGACTAGCGGGGGGATGTTCTTC	CASSLGGTSGGMFF
TRBJ2-3	TRBV28	NA	NA	TGTGCCAGCAGTTCCCCCTCCTTAGCGGGCACAGATACGCAGTATTTT	CASSSPSLAGTDTQYF
TRBJ1-1	TRBV19	NA	NA	TGTGCCAGTAGTACCGACAGGAAAAACACTGAAGCTTTCTTT	CASSTDRKNTEAFF
TRBJ2-7	TRBV6-1	NA	NA	TGTGCCAGCAGCCAGCCCGGCGGGGGCTATGAGCAGTACTTC	CASSQPGGGYEQYF
TRBJ1-1	TRBV14	TRBD1	NA	TGTGCCAGCAGCTGGGACAGGGGAAGCACTGAAGCTTTCTTT	CASSWDRGSTEAFF
TRBJ1-1	TRBV5-4	TRBD1	NA	TGTGCCAGCAGCTCCTACAGGGGGCGGAACACTGAAGCTTTCTTT	CASSSYRGRNTEAFF
TRBJ1-1	TRBV5-3	NA	NA	TGTGCCAGCAGCCAGCCTAGTCGTAAGAACACTGAAGCTTTCTTT	CASSQPSRKNTEAFF
TRBJ2-5	TRBV6-5	NA	NA	TGTGCCAGCAGTTACCTCGGACGAGAAGGTGGAGAGACCCAGTACTTC	CASSYLGREGGETQYF
TRBJ2-3	TRBV6-1	NA	NA	TGTGCCAGCAGTCGGGGGGCTCGGACAGATACGCAGTATTTT	CASSRGARTDTQYF
TRBJ1-1	TRBV6-1	NA	NA	TGTGCCAGCAGTGGACGGGGCGTGGACACTGAAGCTTTCTTT	CASSGRGVDTEAFF
TRBJ1-4	TRBV7-2	NA	NA	TGTGCCAGCAGCCCCACTTTACAGGGAGAAAAACTGTTTTTT	CASSPTLQGEKLFF
TRBJ1-5	TRBV20-1	NA	few	TGCAGTGCTCTGGGTGGGACCTCGAATCAGCCCCAGCATTTT	CSALGGTSNQPQHF
TRBJ1-2	TRBV4-1	NA	NA	TGCGCCAGCAGCCATCCCCTTACAGATACTAACTATGGCTACACCTTC	CASSHPLTDTNYGYTF
TRBJ2-2	TRBV6-2/TRBV6-3	NA	NA	TGTGCCAGCAGTTACTCGACTCCATCTTACACCGGGGAGCTGTTTTTT	CASSYSTPSYTGELFF
TRBJ2-3	TRBV11-3	NA	NA	TGTGCCAGCAGCTTAGACCCAGCGACAGATACGCAGTATTTT	CASSLDPATDTQYF
TRBJ1-5	TRBV12-3/TRBV12-4	NA	NA	TGTGCCAGCAGTTTAGGGTCCAGACCGGCGCCCCAGCATTTT	CASSLGSRPAPQHF
TRBJ2-3	TRBV24-1	TRBD1	NA	TGTGCCACCAGTGATTCCAGGGGGAGCGCAGATACGCAGTATTTT	CATSDSRGSADTQYF
TRBJ1-1	TRBV2	NA	NA	TGTGCCAGCAGAAACCAGGGGACTGAAGCTTTCTTT	CASRNQGTEAFF
TRBJ2-3	TRBV10-1	NA	few	TGCGCCAGCAGTGAGGACGGGGCGGGGGATACGCAGTATTTT	CASSEDGAGDTQYF
TRBJ2-7	TRBV18	NA	few	TGTGCCAGCTCACCGGGACGGAGCTCCTACGAGCAGTACTTC	CASSPGRSSYEQYF
TRBJ2-4	TRBV20-1	TRBD1	NA	TGCAGTGCCGACAAGGGACAGGGGAGCATTCAGTACTTC	CSADKGQGSIQYF
TRBJ1-1	TRBV29-1	TRBD1	NA	TGCAGCGCCCCGAGAGGACAGGGGGGTACTGAAGCTTTCTTT	CSAPRGQGGTEAFF
TRBJ2-7	TRBV20-1	TRBD2	NA	TGCAGTGCAAGGACTAGCGGGAACTACGAGCAGTACTTC	CSARTSGNYEQYF
TRBJ1-1	TRBV6-5	NA	NA	TGTGCCAGCAGTTGGAGGTCCCCTCGGGGGGGCCCTACTGAAGCTTTCTTT	CASSWRSPRGGPTEAFF
TRBJ2-7	TRBV11-2	NA	once	TGTGCCAGCAGCCCCCCTCGCGTCTACGAGCAGTACTTC	CASSPPRVYEQYF
TRBJ1-5	TRBV27	NA	medium-sized	TGTGCCAGCACCCCCCAGGGGCTGGATAAGCAGCCCCAGCATTTT	CASTPQGLDKQPQHF
TRBJ2-3	TRBV6-1	NA	NA	TGTGCCAGCAGTGATCGGAGACGCACAGATACGCAGTATTTT	CASSDRRRTDTQYF
TRBJ1-2	TRBV27	NA	NA	TGTGCCAGCAGCCCCCTGGGGTATGGCTACACCTTC	CASSPLGYGYTF
TRBJ2-7	TRBV27	NA	few	TGTGCCAGCAGTCCGACGGACCCGGGTCCAGCTAGTCTCGAGCAGTACTTC	CASSPTDPGPASLEQYF
TRBJ2-7	TRBV2	NA	once	TGTGCCAGCAGAGAGGTGCGGAGCTCCTACGAGCAGTACTTC	CASREVRSSYEQYF
TRBJ1-2	TRBV6-1	TRBD1	NA	TGTGCCAGCACGGGGACAGGCCAAAACTATGGCTACACCTTC	CASTGTGQNYGYTF
TRBJ1-2	TRBV2	NA	NA	TGTGCCAGCAGTGCCAGGGAAGGTTACTATGGCTACACCTTC	CASSAREGYYGYTF
TRBJ2-1	TRBV27	TRBD2	NA	TGTGCCAGCAGTTTAGGTGGGACTAGCAGAGGCGTCTTC	CASSLGGTSRGVF
TRBJ2-3	TRBV6-2/TRBV6-3	NA	NA	TGTGCCAGCAGTTACTCGTATCCTAGCGGCACAGATACGCAGTATTTT	CASSYSYPSGTDTQYF
TRBJ2-3	TRBV27	TRBD2	NA	TGTGCCAGCAGCCGGACTAGCGGGAGCACCGTTACAGATACGCAGTATTTT	CASSRTSGSTVTDTQYF
TRBJ1-3	TRBV6-1	TRBD1	few	TGTGCCAGTTACACAGGGGCCCGGGGAAACACCATATATTTT	CASYTGARGNTIYF
TRBJ2-2	TRBV7-2	NA	NA	TGTGCCAGCAGCTTAGGCGCCAGGCAGGGGCCCACCGGGGAGCTGTTTTTT	CASSLGARQGPTGELFF